This T cell receptor beta chain was sequenced during a study of graft-versus-host responses after intestinal transplantation. About the research overall: Each recipient received a multivisceral, liver-intestinal, or isolated intestinal graft.

In the case of this clone: The antigen is unknown.

Sequenced by immunoSEQ multiplex PCR; TCRdb stores in-frame clones only, minus some. Here the sample spans about 50,000 clones, around 90% being singletons. Study-level results: Among recipient marrow samples, GvH clones were found; some appeared first in ileum or blood.

Germline CDR1 and CDR2: SGHTA and FQGTGA. J was trimmed by 2 bases and V by 5 bases; bases with no gene match: 10. This CDR3 is built from 16 residues. V is TRBV7-3 and J is TRBJ2-3; TRBD1 matches 7 bases. The sample here was unstimulated CD4+ T cells sorted from spleen or lymph node cells, taken before transplant. The receptor was derived from a human donor who was the organ donor for an intestinal transplant. The CDR3: CASSLAGGRYTDTQYF. The CDR3 bases are TGTGCCAGCAGCCTTGCAGGGGGTCGCTACACAGATACGCAGTATTTT.